A single sample is the source of the 15 T cell receptor beta chains below, sequenced in a study of response to subunit inactivated influenza vaccine. TCRdb independently ran MiXCR on the RT-PCR reads; one entry per CDR3 protein. The table has roughly 650,000 distinct CDR3 sequences, 11% to 15% seen once. Here the sequenced sample was PBMCs from blood, taken around two weeks before vaccination. These receptors all stem from a man over 45 who received an inactivated influenza vaccine.

This clonotype was counted only a few times. The chain combines TRBV20-1 with TRBJ2-7, with D perhaps matching TRBD1 (6 bases). V dropped 6 bases and J dropped 4 bases, with 19 bases sitting between them. The CDR3 length is 14 residues. Germline CDR1 and CDR2: DFQATT and SNEGSKA (reference sequence). CDR3: CSAVKDSRGYEQYF. The CDR3 DNA follows: TGCAGTGCGGTAAAGGACAGTCGTGGGTACGAGCAGTACTTC.

In this sample, this clonotype turned up many times. The chain has TRBV7-2 and TRBJ1-2; 10 bases are a match to TRBD1. J gave up 4 bases and V 5 bases, and 7 bases lay outside the gene matches. The germline V gene encodes CDR1 SGHTA and CDR2 FQGNSA. The CDR3 is 15 residues long. The CDR3: CASSQTGTGAYGYTF. The DNA for the CDR3 is TGTGCCAGCAGCCAAACGGGGACAGGGGCCTATGGCTACACCTTC. The whole variable domain, filled in from reference TRBV7-2 and TRBJ1-2, reads GAGVSQSPSNKVTEKGKDVELRCDPISGHTALYWYRQSLGQGLEFLIYFQGNSAPDKSGLPSDRFSAERTGGSVSTLTIQRTQQEDSAVYLCASSQTGTGAYGYTFGSGTRLTVV.

Concerning this clonotype: One base away lies a much larger clone, so this may be a sequencing read error. Here the CDR3 DNA reads TGCAGGGGGGAGAGGGGTAAAGAGCAGTACTTC. This codes for CRGERGKEQYF. V gene TRBV20-1 combines with J gene TRBJ2-7; D may match TRBD1 or TRBD2 (5 bases each). The germline V gene encodes CDR1 DFQATT and CDR2 SNEGSKA (reference sequence). This CDR3 spans 11 amino acids.

The rearrangement joins TRBV12-3 or TRBV12-4 to TRBJ2-3; no firm D call. The CDR3 runs 14 residues. Between the trimmed V and J ends, which lost 5 bases and 0 bases, there was a span of 9 bases. As DNA, the CDR3 is TGTGCCAGCAGTGACCGGCCCAGCACAGATACGCAGTATTTT. Translating it yields CASSDRPSTDTQYF.

V usage is TRBV3-1 and J usage is TRBJ2-3; no firm D call. Germline V gene sequence: CDR1 LGHDT, CDR2 YNNKEL (reference sequence). Trimming removed 4 bases from V and 2 bases from J, with 10 bases in between. CDR3 length: 14 residues. The CDR3 here is CASSPHTATDTQYF. The CDR3, as DNA: TGTGCCAGCAGCCCTCATACCGCCACAGATACGCAGTATTTT.

The V and J genes are TRBV28 and TRBJ2-7; 9 bases align to TRBD1. CDR1 is MDHEN and CDR2 is SYDVKM in the germline V gene. The ends lost 5 bases at V and 4 bases at J; junction bases unmatched: 12. This CDR3 contains 16 residues. The CDR3: CASSTRTGARGYEQYF. As DNA, the CDR3 is TGTGCCAGCAGTACGCGGACAGGGGCCAGGGGGTACGAGCAGTACTTC.

On this clonotype: A junction boundary mismatches the germline segment, possibly from a read error. This CDR3 is CASSLAGTPYEQYF. In nucleotides, the CDR3 is TGTGCCAGCAGTCTAGCGGGCACTCCCTACGAGCAGTACTTC. V gene TRBV12-3 or TRBV12-4 combines with J gene TRBJ2-7, with 8 bases lining up with TRBD2. The CDR3 runs 14 residues.

In this sample, this clonotype turned up many times. V is TRBV12-3 or TRBV12-4 and J is TRBJ2-1; D is unresolved. The CDR3 sequence is 14 residues long. Trimming left V 8 bases short and J 4 bases short, with 15 bases between. CDR3 residues: CASDPDGDYNEQFF. The CDR3 region has the DNA TGTGCCAGCGATCCCGACGGAGATTACAATGAGCAGTTCTTC.

The rearrangement uses TRBV2 and TRBJ2-4; a weak D match, TRBD2 (5 bases). From germline, CDR1 is SNHLY and CDR2 FYNNEI. With 6 bases removed from V and 7 bases from J, the gap between germline ends came to 16 bases. This CDR3 comprises 14 residues. CDR3 sequence: CASSPRLRANIQYF. The CDR3 DNA reads as TGTGCCAGCAGCCCCAGGCTGAGGGCGAACATTCAGTACTTC. Full variable domain (missing parts from reference TRBV2 and TRBJ2-4): EPEVTQTPSHQVTQMGQEVILRCVPISNHLYFYWYRQILGQKVEFLVSFYNNEISEKSEIFDDQFSVERPDGSNFTLKIRSTKLEDSAMYFCASSPRLRANIQYFGAGTRLSVL.

This chain links TRBV11-2 with TRBJ2-1, with 8 nucleotides matching TRBD2. With V trimmed by 2 bases and J by 0 bases, 6 bases remained unmatched. CDR3 length: 17 residues. Germline CDR1 reads SGHAT; CDR2 reads FQNNGV. The CDR3 here is CASSLNGGASSYNEQFF. The CDR3 DNA follows: TGTGCCAGCAGCTTAAACGGGGGGGCGAGCTCCTACAATGAGCAGTTCTTC.

This clonotype was observed many times. The chain uses TRBV29-1 and TRBJ2-1; D ambiguous. Germline V gene data show CDR1 as SQVTM and CDR2 as ANQGSEA. Trimming shortened V by 2 bases and J by 5 bases, and 13 bases separated the two germline ends. CDR3 length: 14 residues. The CDR3 protein is CSVELPPVDNEQFF. The CDR3 coding sequence is TGCAGCGTTGAACTCCCCCCTGTGGACAATGAGCAGTTCTTC.

This clonotype was picked up a small number of times. This chain links TRBV12-3 or TRBV12-4 with TRBJ2-7; tentative D call: TRBD1 (6 bases). V was pared by 6 bases and J by 0 bases, with 9 bases between. The CDR3 runs to 13 residues. CDR3 nucleotide sequence: TGTGCCAGCAGCAGGGGCATCTCCTACGAGCAGTACTTC. It codes for CASSRGISYEQYF.

CDR3 nucleotides: TGCGCCAGCAGCCGAACAGCGGGGTACGAGCAGTACTTC. This translates into CASSRTAGYEQYF. The chain employs TRBV4-3 and TRBJ2-7, with 7 bases aligning to TRBD2. The germline V gene has CDR1 LGHNA and CDR2 YSLEER. Trimming at V came to 4 bases and at J to 4 bases, leaving 4 bases not matched to a gene. The CDR3 consists of 13 residues.

In DNA form, the CDR3 reads TGTGCCAGCAGGGGGGGAGCGGGGGGGTTCAACACCGGGGAGCTGTTTTTT. Translated, it gives CASRGGAGGFNTGELFF. The V gene is TRBV6-1, the J gene TRBJ2-2; 10 bases agree with TRBD2. This CDR3 is built from 17 residues. CDR1 and CDR2 from the germline V gene are MNHNS and SASEGT. The junction had 9 bases not matched to a gene; V was cut back by 6 bases and J by 2 bases.

The chain joins TRBV7-6 to TRBJ1-1; tentatively, D is TRBD1 (6 bases). This CDR3 is 16 amino acids long. The germline V and J ends were trimmed by 3 bases and 3 bases, with 17 bases remaining between them. Looked up from germline, CDR1 is SGHVS and CDR2 is FNYEAQ. CDR3 bases: TGTGCCAGCAGCTTGGGACACGCTTATGGGGACACTGAAGCTTTCTTT. Its translation is CASSLGHAYGDTEAFF.